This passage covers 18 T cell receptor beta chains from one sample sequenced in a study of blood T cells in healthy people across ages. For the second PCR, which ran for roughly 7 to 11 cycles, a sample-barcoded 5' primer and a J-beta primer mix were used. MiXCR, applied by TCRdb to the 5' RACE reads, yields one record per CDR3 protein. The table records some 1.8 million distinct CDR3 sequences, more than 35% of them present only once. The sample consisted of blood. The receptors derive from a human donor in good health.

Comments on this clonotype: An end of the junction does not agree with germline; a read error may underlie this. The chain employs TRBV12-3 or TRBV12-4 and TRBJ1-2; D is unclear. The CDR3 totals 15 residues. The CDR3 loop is CAGSPFLARDAGYTF. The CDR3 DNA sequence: TGTGCCGGCAGTCCCTTTTTGGCGCGTGATGCTGGCTACACCTTC.

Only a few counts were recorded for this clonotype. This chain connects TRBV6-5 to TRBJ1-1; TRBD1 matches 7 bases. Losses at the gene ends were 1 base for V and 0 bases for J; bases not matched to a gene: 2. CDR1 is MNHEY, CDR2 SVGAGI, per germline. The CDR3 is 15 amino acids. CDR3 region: CASSYFGQVNTEAFF. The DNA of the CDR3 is TGTGCCAGCAGTTACTTCGGACAGGTGAACACTGAAGCTTTCTTT.

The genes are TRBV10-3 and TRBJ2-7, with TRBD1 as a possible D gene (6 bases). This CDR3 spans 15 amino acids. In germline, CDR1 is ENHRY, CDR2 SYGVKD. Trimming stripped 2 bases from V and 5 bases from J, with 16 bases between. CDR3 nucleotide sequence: TGTGCCATCAGTGAGGTGGCAGGGGTAAGGGACGAGCAGTACTTC. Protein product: CAISEVAGVRDEQYF.

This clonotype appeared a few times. DNA for the CDR3: TGTGCCAGCTCTCGAAACGGGGGGGATGGGGAGACCCAGTACTTC. This translates into CASSRNGGDGETQYF. The chain recombines TRBV27 with TRBJ2-7, with 8 bases identical to TRBD2. The end of the DNA aligns better with TRBJ2-5, so the J call may be wrong. CDR3 length: 15 amino acids. Per the germline V gene, CDR1 is MNHEY and CDR2 is SMNVEV (reference sequence).

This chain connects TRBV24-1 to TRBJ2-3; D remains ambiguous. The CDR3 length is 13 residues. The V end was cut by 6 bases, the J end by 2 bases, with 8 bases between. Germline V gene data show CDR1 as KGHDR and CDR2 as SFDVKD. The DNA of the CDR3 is TGTGCCACCAGTATATTGACCACAGATACGCAGTATTTT. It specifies CATSILTTDTQYF.

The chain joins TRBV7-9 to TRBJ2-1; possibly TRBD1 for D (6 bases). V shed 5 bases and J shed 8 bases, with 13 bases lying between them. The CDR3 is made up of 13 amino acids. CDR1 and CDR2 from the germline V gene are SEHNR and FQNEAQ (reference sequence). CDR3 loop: CASSDPQGYEQFF. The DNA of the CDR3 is TGTGCCAGCAGCGACCCACAGGGATATGAGCAGTTCTTC.

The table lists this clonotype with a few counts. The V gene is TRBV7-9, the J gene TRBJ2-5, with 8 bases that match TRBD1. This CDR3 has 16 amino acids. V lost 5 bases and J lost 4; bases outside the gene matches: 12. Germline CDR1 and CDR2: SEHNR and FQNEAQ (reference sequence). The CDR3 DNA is TGTGCCAGCAGCGTGACAGGGGTTAAGGTGGGAGAGACCCAGTACTTC. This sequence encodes CASSVTGVKVGETQYF.

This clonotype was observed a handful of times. CDR3 nucleotide sequence: TGTGCCAGCAGTTTACGGCAGGTCTATGGCTACACCTTC. Protein product: CASSLRQVYGYTF. V and J are TRBV28 and TRBJ1-2; D call uncertain. This CDR3 has 13 residues. CDR1 and CDR2 from the germline V gene are MDHEN and SYDVKM. The germline V and J ends were trimmed by 2 bases and 4 bases, with 8 bases remaining between them.

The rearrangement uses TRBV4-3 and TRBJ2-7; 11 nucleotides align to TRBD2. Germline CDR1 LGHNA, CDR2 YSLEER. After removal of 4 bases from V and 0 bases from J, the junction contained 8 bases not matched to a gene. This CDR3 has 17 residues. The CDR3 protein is CASSLRLAGLGSYEQYF. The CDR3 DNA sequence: TGCGCCAGCAGCCTTCGACTAGCGGGGCTGGGCTCCTACGAGCAGTACTTC.

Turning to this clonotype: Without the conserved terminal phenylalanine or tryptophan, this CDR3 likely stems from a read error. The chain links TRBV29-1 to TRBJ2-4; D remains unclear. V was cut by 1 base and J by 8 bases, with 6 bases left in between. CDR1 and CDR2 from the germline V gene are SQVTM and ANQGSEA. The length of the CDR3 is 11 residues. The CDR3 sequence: CSVEVRDIQYV. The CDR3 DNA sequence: TGCAGCGTTGAAGTCCGGGACATTCAGTACGTC.

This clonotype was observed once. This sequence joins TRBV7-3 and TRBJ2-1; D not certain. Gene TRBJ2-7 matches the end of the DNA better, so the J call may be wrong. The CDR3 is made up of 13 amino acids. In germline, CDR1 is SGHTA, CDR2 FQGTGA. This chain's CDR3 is CASSLAPNNEQYF. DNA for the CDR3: TGTGCCAGCAGCTTAGCGCCTAACAATGAGCAGTACTTC.

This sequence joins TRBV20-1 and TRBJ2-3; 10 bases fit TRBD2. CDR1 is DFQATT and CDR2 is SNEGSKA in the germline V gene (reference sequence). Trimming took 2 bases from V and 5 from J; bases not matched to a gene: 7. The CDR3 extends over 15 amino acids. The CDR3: CSARLSGGVGDTQYF. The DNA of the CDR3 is TGCAGTGCTAGACTAAGCGGGGGGGTTGGAGATACGCAGTATTTT.

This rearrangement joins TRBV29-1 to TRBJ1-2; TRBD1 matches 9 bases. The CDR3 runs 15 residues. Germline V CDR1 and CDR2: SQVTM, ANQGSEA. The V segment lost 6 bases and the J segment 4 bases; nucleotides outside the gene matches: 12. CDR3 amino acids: CSVDRDRVRGYGYTF. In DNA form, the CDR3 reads TGCAGCGTCGACCGGGACAGGGTCCGAGGCTATGGCTACACCTTC.

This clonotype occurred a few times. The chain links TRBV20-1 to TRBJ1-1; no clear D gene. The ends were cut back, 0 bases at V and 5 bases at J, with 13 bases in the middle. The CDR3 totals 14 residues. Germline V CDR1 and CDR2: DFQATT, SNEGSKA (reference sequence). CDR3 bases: TGCAGTGCTAGAGAAGGCCGGCTGGGAACTGAAGCTTTCTTT. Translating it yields CSAREGRLGTEAFF.

CDR3 residues: CSVSGWQGRNEAFF. CDR3 coding DNA: TGCAGCGTTTCTGGGTGGCAGGGAAGAAATGAAGCTTTCTTT. V and J are TRBV29-1 and TRBJ1-1; possibly TRBD1 for D (5 bases). V lost 5 bases and J 7 bases, leaving 20 bases between the germline ends. The germline CDR1 and CDR2 sequences are SQVTM and ANQGSEA. This CDR3 contains 14 residues.

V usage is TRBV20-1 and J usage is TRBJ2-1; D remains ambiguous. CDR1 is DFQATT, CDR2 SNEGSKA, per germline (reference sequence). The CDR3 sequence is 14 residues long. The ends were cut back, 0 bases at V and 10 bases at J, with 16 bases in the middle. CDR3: CSAREGFSSYEQFF. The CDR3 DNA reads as TGCAGTGCTAGAGAGGGGTTTAGCTCCTACGAGCAGTTCTTC.

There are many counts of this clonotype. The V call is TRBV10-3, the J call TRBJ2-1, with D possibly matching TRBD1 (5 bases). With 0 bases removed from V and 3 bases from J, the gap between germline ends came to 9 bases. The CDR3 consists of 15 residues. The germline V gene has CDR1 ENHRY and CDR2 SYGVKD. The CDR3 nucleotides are TGTGCCATCAGTGAGTCCCGACAGCGCTACAATGAGCAGTTCTTC. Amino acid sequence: CAISESRQRYNEQFF.

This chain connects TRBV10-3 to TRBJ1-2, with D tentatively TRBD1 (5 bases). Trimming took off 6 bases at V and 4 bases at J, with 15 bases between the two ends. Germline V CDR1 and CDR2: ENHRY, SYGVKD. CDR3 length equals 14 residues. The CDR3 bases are TGTGCCATCAGGAGGGACCGACACTCCTATGGCTACACCTTC. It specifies CAIRRDRHSYGYTF.